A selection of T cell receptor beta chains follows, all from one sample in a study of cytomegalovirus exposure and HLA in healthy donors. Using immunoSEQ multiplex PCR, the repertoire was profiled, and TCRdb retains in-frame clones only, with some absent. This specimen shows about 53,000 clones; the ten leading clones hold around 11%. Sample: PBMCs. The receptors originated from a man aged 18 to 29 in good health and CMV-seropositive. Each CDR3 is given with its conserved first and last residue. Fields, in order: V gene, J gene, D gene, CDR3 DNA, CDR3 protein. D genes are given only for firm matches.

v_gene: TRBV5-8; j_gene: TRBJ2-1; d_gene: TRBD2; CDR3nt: TGTGCCAGCAGCTTGGGCGGGAGGACCTACAATGAGCAGTTCTTC; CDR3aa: CASSLGGRTYNEQFF
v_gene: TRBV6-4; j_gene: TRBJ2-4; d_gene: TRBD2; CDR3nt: TGTGCCGGGGGGGTAAACGCGAGGTTAGCCAAAAACATTCAGTACTTC; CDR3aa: CAGGVNARLAKNIQYF
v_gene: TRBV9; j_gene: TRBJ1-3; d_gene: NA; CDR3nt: TGTGCCAGCAGCCCGCGGAGGGCTGGAAACACCATATATTTT; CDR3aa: CASSPRRAGNTIYF
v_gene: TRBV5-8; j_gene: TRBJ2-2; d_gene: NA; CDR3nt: TGTGCCAGCAAACAACTGACTACGAACACCGGGGAGCTGTTTTTT; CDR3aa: CASKQLTTNTGELFF
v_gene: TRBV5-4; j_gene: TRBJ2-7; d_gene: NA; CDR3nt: TGTGCCAGCAGCTTGATGAGACAGTCCTACGAGCAGTACTTC; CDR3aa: CASSLMRQSYEQYF
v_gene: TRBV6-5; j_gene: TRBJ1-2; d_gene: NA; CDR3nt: TGTGCCAGCAGTTCCTTGTCCGGGAGTCTCATGAGTGGCTACACCTTC; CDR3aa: CASSSLSGSLMSGYTF
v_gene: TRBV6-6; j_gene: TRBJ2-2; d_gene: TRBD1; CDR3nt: TGTGCCACCGACAGGGTCACCGGGGAGCTGTTTTTT; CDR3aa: CATDRVTGELFF
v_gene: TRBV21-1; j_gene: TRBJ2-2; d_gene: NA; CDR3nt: TGTGCCAGCAGCAAGTCCCGGGACAGGGCGGACACCGGGGAGCTGTTTTTT; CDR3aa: CASSKSRDRADTGELFF
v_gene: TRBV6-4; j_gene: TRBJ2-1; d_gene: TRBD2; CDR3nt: TGTGCCAGCAGTGGACTAGCGGGAGGGAATGAGCAGTTCTTC; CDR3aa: CASSGLAGGNEQFF
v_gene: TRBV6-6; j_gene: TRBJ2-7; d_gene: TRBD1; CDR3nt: TGTGCCAGCAGTTCCGGACAGGGGGCAGGGTACGAGCAGTACTTC; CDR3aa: CASSSGQGAGYEQYF
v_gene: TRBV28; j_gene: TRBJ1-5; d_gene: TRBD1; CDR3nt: TGTGCCAGCAGCACAGGGGGCGATTCTCAGCCCCAGCATTTT; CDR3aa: CASSTGGDSQPQHF
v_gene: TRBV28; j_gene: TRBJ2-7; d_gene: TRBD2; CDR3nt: TGTGCCAGCAGCCAAGCGACTAGCGGAGACTACGAGCAGTACTTC; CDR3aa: CASSQATSGDYEQYF
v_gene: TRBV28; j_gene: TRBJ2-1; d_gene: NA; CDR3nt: TGTGCCAGCAGGGTATCGACAGACAATGAGCAGTTCTTC; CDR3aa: CASRVSTDNEQFF
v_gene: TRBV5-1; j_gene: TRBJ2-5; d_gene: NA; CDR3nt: TGCGCCAGCAGCTTGGATGGGGCCGCAGAGACCCAGTACTTC; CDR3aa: CASSLDGAAETQYF
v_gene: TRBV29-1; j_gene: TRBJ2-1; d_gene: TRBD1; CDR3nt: TGCAGCGTTGCAGGGGGCTACAATGAGCAGTTCTTC; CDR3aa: CSVAGGYNEQFF
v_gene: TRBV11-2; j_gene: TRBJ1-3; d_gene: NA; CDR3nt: TGTGCCAGCAGCAAGGGGGTAGCTGGAAACACCATATATTTT; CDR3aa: CASSKGVAGNTIYF
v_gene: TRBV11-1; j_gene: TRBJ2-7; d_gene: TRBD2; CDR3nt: TGTGCCAGCAGCTTAGATAGTGGCGGGAGTCTCTACGAGCAGTACTTC; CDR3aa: CASSLDSGGSLYEQYF
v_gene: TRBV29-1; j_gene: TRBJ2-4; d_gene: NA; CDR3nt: TGCAGCGTTGAAGATGTTGTCGGGAGCCAAGCCAAAAACATTCAGTACTTC; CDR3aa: CSVEDVVGSQAKNIQYF
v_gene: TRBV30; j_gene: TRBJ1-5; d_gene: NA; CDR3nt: TGTGCCTGGACCCCGTGGGGGGGAAATCAGCCCCAGCATTTT; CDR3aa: CAWTPWGGNQPQHF
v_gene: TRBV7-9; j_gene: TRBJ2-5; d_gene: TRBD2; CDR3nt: TGTGCCAGCAGCACCCTAGCGGTTCAAGAGACCCAGTACTTC; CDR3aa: CASSTLAVQETQYF
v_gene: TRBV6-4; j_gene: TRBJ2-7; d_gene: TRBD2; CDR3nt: TGTGCCAGCAGCGCCCTAGCGGGAGGCGACGAGCAGTACTTC; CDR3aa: CASSALAGGDEQYF
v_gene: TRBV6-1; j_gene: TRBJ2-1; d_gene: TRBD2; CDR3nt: TGTGCCAGCAGTGAGGGAGGGGCTAGAAATGAGCAGTTCTTC; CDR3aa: CASSEGGARNEQFF
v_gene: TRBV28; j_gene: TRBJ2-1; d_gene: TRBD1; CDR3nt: TGTGCCAGCAGTAGGGGACAGGGGACGGTAGCGGTGTTCTTC; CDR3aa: CASSRGQGTVAVFF
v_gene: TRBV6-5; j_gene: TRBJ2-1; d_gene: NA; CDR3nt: TGTGCCAGTCATCGGAGCGAGGGAGAGCAGTTCTTC; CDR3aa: CASHRSEGEQFF
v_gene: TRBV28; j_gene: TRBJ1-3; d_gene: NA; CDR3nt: TGTGGAACAGGGATCTTCTCTGGAAACACCATATATTTT; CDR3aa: CGTGIFSGNTIYF
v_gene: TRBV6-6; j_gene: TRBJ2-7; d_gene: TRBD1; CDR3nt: TGTGCCAGCACCCCTGGGACAGTCTCCTACGAGCAGTACTTC; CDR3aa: CASTPGTVSYEQYF
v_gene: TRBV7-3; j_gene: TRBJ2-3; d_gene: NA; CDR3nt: TGTGCCAGCAGCTTTTACTACGGAGATACGCAGTATTTT; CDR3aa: CASSFYYGDTQYF
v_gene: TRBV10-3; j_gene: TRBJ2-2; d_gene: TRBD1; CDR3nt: TGTGCCATCAGGGGGGACAGGGGGCTTCGCAAGTTGAACACCGGGGAGCTGTTTTTT; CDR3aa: CAIRGDRGLRKLNTGELFF
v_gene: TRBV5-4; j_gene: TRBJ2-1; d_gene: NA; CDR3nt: TGTGCCAGCAGCTTCTATGAGGAGAATGAGCAGTTCTTC; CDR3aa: CASSFYEENEQFF
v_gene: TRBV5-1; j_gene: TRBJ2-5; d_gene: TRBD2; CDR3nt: TGCGCCAGCAGCCCGGGACTAGCTCAAGAGACCCAGTACTTC; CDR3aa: CASSPGLAQETQYF
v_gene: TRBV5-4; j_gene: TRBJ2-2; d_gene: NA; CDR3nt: TGTGCCAGCAGCTTGGCGGTCGCCACCGGGGAGCTGTTTTTT; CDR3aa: CASSLAVATGELFF
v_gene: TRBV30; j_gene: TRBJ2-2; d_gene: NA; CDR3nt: TGTGCCTGGAGTGTGAGCGCAACTCGGACCGGGGAGCTGTTTTTT; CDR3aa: CAWSVSATRTGELFF
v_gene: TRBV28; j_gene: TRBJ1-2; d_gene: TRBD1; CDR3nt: TGTGCCAGCAGTTATCTCGGACAGGGGGCTAACTATGGCTACACCTTC; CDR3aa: CASSYLGQGANYGYTF
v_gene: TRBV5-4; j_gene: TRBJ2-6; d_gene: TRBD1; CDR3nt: TGTGCCAGCAGCCCCCAGGGGGCGGGAGGGGCCAACGTCCTGACTTTC; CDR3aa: CASSPQGAGGANVLTF
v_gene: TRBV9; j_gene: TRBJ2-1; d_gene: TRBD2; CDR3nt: TGTGCCAGCAGCGTAGCTTTAGCGGGAGGGGAGCAGTTCTTC; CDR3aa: CASSVALAGGEQFF
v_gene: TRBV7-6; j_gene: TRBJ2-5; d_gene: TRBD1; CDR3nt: TGTGCCAGCAGCTTAGAACAGGGGAAGACCCAGTACTTC; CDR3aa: CASSLEQGKTQYF
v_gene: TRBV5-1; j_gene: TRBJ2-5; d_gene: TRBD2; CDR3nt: TGCGCCAGCAGCCTCAACGGGAGGACGGGCCAAGAGACCCAGTACTTC; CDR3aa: CASSLNGRTGQETQYF
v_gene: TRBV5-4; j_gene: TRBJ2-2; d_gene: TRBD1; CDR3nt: TGTGCCAGCAGCTTGGAGGACAGGGGGAGGACCGGGGAGCTGTTTTTT; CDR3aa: CASSLEDRGRTGELFF
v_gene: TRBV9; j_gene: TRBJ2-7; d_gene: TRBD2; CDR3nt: TGTGCCAGCAGCGAAACAAGCGGGGGGACCTACGAGCAGTACTTC; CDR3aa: CASSETSGGTYEQYF
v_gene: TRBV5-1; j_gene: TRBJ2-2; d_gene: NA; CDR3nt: TGCGCCAGCAGCTCGTCGAACACCGGGGAGCTGTTTTTT; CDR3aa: CASSSSNTGELFF
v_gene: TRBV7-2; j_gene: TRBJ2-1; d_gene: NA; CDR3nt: TGTGCCAGCAGCTTAGTGCGGGAACTGAGGTACAATGAGCAGTTCTTC; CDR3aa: CASSLVRELRYNEQFF
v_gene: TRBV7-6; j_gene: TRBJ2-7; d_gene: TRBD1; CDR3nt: TGTGCCAGCAGCTTAGCCGCCTCCGGGACAGGGACCTACGAGCAGTACTTC; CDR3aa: CASSLAASGTGTYEQYF
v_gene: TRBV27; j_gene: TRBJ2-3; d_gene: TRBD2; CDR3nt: TGTGCCAGCAGTCAAGGACTAGCGGGTCCCACAGATACGCAGTATTTT; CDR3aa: CASSQGLAGPTDTQYF
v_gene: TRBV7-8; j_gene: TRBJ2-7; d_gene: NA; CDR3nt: TGTGCCAGCAGCTCTCGACAGGATCCCCCCTACGAGCAGTACTTC; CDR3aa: CASSSRQDPPYEQYF
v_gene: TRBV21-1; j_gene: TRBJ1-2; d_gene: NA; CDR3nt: TGTGCCAGCAGCACGGGGCGCAGGGGGCGACGAACGAACTATGGCTACACCTTC; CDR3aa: CASSTGRRGRRTNYGYTF
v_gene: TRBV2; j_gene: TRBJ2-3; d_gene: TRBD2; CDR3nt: TGTGCCAGCAGACTACAGGGTTTGGTACTAGCGGGAGAGGTGGGCACAGATACGCAGTATTTT; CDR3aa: CASRLQGLVLAGEVGTDTQYF
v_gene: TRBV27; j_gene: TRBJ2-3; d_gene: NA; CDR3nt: TGTGCCAGCAAGAAAGCCACTGGTCACCAGGGGAAAGATACGCAGTATTTT; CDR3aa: CASKKATGHQGKDTQYF
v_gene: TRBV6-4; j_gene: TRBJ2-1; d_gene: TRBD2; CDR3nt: TGTGCCAGCATGCAGCGGGAGGGAGGGAATGAGCAGTTCTTC; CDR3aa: CASMQREGGNEQFF
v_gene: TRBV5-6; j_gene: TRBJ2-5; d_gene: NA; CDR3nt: TGTGCCAGCAGCTTTGGGGGGCAAGAGACCCAGTACTTC; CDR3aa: CASSFGGQETQYF
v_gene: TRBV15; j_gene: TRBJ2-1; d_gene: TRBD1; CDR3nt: TGTGCCACCAGCAGAGATCTGGGGACAGGGGCCAATGAGCAGTTCTTC; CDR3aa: CATSRDLGTGANEQFF
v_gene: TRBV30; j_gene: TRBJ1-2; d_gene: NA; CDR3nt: TGTGCCTGCCCGTCTCCGGACTTCAACTATGGCTACACCTTC; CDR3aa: CACPSPDFNYGYTF
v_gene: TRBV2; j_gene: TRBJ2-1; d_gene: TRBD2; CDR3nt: TGTGCCAGCAGTGAAGTAGCGGGGAGGGGTTACAATGAGCAGTTCTTC; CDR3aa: CASSEVAGRGYNEQFF
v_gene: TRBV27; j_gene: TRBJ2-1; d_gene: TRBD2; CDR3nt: TGTGCCAGCAGTTTAGAGGCTGCCTTAGCGGGAGGGCCGTACAATGAGCAGTTCTTC; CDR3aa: CASSLEAALAGGPYNEQFF
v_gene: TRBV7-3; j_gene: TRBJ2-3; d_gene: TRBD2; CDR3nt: TGTGCCAGCAGCGCAAGGGGACTACCAAGCACAGATACGCAGTATTTT; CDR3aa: CASSARGLPSTDTQYF
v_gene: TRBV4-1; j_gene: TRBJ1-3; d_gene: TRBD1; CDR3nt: TGCGCCAGCAGCCAAGATGGGGACAGGGGTTTTGGAAACACCATATATTTT; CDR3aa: CASSQDGDRGFGNTIYF
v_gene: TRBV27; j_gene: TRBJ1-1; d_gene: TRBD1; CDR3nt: TGTGCCAGCAGTTTTAGGACAGGCAACACTGAAGCTTTCTTT; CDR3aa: CASSFRTGNTEAFF
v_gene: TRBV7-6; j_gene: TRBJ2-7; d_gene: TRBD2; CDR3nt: TGTGCCAGCAGCTTAGGCGGGAGGGCCTACGAGCAGTACTTC; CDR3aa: CASSLGGRAYEQYF